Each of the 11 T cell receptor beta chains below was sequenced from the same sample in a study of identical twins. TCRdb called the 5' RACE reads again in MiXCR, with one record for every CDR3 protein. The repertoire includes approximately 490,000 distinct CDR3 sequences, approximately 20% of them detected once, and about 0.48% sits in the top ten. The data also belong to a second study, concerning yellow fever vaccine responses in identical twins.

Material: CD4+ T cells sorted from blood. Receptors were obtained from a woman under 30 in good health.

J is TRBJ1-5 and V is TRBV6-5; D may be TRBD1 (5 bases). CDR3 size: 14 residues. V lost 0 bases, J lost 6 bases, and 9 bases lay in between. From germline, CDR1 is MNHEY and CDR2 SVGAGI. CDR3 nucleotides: TGTGCCAGCAGTTACTCGGGGCAGGGTCAGCCCCAGCATTTT. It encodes CASSYSGQGQPQHF.

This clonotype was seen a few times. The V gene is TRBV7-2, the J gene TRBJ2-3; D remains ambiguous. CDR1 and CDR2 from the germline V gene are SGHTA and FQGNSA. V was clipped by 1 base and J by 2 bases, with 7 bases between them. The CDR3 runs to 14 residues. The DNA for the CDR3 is TGTGCCAGCAGCTTAGTAGGCATCACAGATACGCAGTATTTT. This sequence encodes CASSLVGITDTQYF.

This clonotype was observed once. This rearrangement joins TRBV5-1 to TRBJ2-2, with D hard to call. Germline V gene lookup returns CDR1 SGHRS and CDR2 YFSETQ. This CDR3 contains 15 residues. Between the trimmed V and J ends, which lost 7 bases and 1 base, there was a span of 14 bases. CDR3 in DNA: TGCGCCAGCGGAATAGGGCTGATGAACACCGGGGAGCTGTTTTTT. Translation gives CASGIGLMNTGELFF.

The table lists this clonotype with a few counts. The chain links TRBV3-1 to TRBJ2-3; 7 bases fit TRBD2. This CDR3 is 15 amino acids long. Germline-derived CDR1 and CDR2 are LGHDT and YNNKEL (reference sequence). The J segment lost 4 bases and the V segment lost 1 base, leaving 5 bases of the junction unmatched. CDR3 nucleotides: TGTGCCAGCAGCCAAGTCGGGAGGAGGTCAGATACGCAGTATTTT. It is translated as CASSQVGRRSDTQYF.

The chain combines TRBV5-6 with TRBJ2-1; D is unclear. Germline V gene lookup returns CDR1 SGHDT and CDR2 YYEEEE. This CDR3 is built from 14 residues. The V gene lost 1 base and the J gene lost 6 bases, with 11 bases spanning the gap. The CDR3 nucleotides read TGTGCCAGCAGCTTGTATCGCCCCGGCAATGAGCAGTTCTTC. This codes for CASSLYRPGNEQFF.

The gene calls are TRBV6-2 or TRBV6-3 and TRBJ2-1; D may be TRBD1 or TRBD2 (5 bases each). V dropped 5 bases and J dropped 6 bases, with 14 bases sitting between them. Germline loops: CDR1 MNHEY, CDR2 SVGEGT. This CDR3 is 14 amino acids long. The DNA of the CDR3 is TGTGCCAGCAGTCCCGGGACCCCGCGCAATGAGCAGTTCTTC. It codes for CASSPGTPRNEQFF.

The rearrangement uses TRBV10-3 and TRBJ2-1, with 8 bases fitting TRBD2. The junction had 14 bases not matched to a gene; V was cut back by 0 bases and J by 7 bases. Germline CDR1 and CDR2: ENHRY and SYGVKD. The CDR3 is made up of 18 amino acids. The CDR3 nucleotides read TGTGCCATCAGTGAGTCGACCGGAGCGGGAGTTAGTAAGAATGAGCAGTTCTTC. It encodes CAISESTGAGVSKNEQFF.

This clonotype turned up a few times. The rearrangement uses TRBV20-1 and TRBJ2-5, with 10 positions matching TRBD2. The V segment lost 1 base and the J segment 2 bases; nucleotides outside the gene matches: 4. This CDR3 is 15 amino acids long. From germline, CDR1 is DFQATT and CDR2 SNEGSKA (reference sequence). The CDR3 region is CSARAGTSVQETQYF. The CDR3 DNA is TGCAGTGCTAGAGCCGGGACTAGCGTTCAAGAGACCCAGTACTTC.

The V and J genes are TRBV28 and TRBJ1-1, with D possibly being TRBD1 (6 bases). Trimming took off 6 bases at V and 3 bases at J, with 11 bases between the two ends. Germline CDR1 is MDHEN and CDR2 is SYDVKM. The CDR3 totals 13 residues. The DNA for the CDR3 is TGTGCCAGCAGGGTACAGGGTTACACTGAAGCTTTCTTT. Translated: CASRVQGYTEAFF.

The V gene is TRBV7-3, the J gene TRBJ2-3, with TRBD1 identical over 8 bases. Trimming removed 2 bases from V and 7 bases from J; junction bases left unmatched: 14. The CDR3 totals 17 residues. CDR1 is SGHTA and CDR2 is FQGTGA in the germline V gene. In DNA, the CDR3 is TGTGCCAGCAGCTTATGGTTACAGGGGGGCCCCTTGAATACGCAGTATTTT. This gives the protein CASSLWLQGGPLNTQYF.

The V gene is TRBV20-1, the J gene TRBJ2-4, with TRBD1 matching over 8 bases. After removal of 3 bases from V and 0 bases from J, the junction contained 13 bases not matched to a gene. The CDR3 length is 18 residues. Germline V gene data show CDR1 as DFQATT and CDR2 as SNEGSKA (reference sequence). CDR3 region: CSASEGQAFFLAKNIQYF. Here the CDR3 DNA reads TGCAGTGCTAGTGAGGGACAGGCTTTTTTCTTAGCCAAAAACATTCAGTACTTC.